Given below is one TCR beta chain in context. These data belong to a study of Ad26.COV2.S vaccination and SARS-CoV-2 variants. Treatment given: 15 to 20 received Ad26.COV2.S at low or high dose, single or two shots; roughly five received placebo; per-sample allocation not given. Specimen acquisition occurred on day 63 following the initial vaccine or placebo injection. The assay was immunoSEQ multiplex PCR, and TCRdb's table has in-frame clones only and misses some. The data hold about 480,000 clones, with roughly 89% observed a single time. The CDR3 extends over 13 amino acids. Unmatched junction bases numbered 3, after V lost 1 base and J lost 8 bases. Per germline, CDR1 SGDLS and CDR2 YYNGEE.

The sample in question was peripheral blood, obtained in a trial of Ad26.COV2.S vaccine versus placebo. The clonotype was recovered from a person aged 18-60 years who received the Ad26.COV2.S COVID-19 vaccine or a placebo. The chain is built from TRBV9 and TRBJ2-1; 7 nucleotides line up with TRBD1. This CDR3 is CASSVQGGYEQFF. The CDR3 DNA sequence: TGTGCCAGCAGCGTACAAGGGGGCTATGAGCAGTTCTTC.